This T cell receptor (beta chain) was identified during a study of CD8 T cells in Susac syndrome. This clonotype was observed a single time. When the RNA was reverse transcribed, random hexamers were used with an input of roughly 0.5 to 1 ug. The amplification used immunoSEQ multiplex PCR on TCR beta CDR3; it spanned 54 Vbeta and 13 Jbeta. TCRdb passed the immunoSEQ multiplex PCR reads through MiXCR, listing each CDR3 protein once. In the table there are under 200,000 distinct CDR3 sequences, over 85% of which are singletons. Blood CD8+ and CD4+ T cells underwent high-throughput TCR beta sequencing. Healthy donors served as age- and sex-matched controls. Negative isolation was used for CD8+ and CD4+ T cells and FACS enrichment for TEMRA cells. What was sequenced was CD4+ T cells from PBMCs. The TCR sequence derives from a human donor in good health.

Here the CDR3 DNA reads TGTGCCAGCAGCCGCCAGGGAAGAAACACCATATATTTT. Translated: CASSRQGRNTIYF. J is TRBJ1-3 and V is TRBV11-2; maybe TRBD1 (5 bases). The CDR3 has 13 amino acids. Trimming pared 5 bases from V and 5 bases from J, leaving 10 bases between. Germline values: CDR1 SGHAT, CDR2 FQNNGV.